This T cell receptor (beta chain) came from a study of blood T cell repertoires in COVID-19. Study overall: Samples representing acute and convalescent COVID-19 were sourced from the United States, Italy and Spain. T cells, B-cell-depleted T cells, or PBMCs provided the cDNA or gDNA that served as material.

Looked up from germline, CDR1 is SGHRS and CDR2 is YFSETQ. Trimming removed 7 bases from V and 2 bases from J, with 16 bases in between. This CDR3 has 15 amino acids. Per the study methods: Estimated nucleated cell counts came from reference gene primer amplification. Generated by immunoSEQ multiplex PCR, the TCRdb table keeps only in-frame clones and is missing some. V and J calls plus clone size are reproduced from that table; the DNA served to infer D and trimming. The profile covers about 90,000 clones, with about nine tenths appearing a single time and roughly 3.5% taken by the ten largest. This clone was recorded only once.

The TCR was taken from a woman between 65 and 79 years old with acute or convalescent COVID-19. Sample: peripheral blood. The rearrangement uses TRBV5-1 and TRBJ2-1; D possibly corresponds to TRBD2 (5 bases). The CDR3 loop is CASRRLGEPYNEQFF. CDR3 nucleotide sequence: TGCGCCAGCCGTAGGCTCGGGGAGCCCTACAATGAGCAGTTCTTC. Filled out from reference TRBV5-1 and TRBJ2-1, the complete variable domain reads KAGVTQTPRYLIKTRGQQVTLSCSPISGHRSVSWYQQTPGQGLQFLFEYFSETQRNKGNFPGRFSGRQFSNSRSEMNVSTLELGDSALYLCASRRLGEPYNEQFFGPGTRLTVL.